The 15 T cell receptor beta chains in this list originate from one sample, sequenced in a study of tumor-infiltrating lymphocytes in glioblastoma multiforme. Three nested ARM-PCR rounds with V-beta and C-beta primers built TCRB libraries. TCRdb fed the multiplex PCR reads into MiXCR, producing one record per CDR3 protein. In the table there are nearly 15,000 distinct CDR3 sequences, roughly 73% of which are singletons. The sequencing input was brain tumor tissue. Source of these receptors: a male donor with glioblastoma.

This clonotype is a singleton in its sample. The chain is built from TRBV6-5 and TRBJ1-1; 10 positions match TRBD1. Per germline, CDR1 MNHEY and CDR2 SVGAGI. The CDR3 loop spans 16 amino acids. The ends lost 6 bases at V and 3 bases at J; junction bases unmatched: 10. CDR3 sequence reads: CASSLIGTGEDTEAFF. The CDR3 DNA is TGTGCCAGCAGCCTAATCGGGACAGGGGAGGACACTGAAGCTTTCTTT.

Points on this clonotype: The junction and the germline gene differ at one end; a read error may be behind it. The chain has TRBV6-2 or TRBV6-3 and TRBJ2-1; no firm D call. This CDR3 is built from 13 residues. CDR1 is MNHEY and CDR2 is SVGEGT in the germline V gene. CDR3 bases: TGTGACAGCAGTTACGAGTGGGTCCGTGAGCAGTTCTTC. The encoded protein is CDSSYEWVREQFF.

The J gene is TRBJ2-3, the V gene TRBV6-5; the match to TRBD1 covers 10 bases. This CDR3 is 16 amino acids long. CDR1 and CDR2 (germline): MNHEY, SVGAGI. V lost 6 bases, J lost 3 bases, and 9 bases stayed unmatched. CDR3 sequence reads: CASRLGQGFETDTQYF. DNA of the CDR3: TGTGCCAGCAGACTGGGACAGGGGTTTGAAACAGATACGCAGTATTTT.

This clonotype showed up just a few times. This chain uses TRBV10-3 with TRBJ2-6, with D uncertain. Trimming cost V 11 bases and J 2 bases, with 7 bases left between them. The germline CDR1 and CDR2 sequences are ENHRY and SYGVKD. The length of the CDR3 is 12 residues. The CDR3 reads CAASPGANVLTF. CDR3 in DNA: TGTGCCGCCTCCCCTGGGGCCAACGTCCTGACTTTC.

In DNA, the CDR3 is TGCAGCGGTGCACAGGGGTCAGAGACCCAGTACTTC. Residues: CSGAQGSETQYF. V and J are TRBV29-1 and TRBJ2-5, with 7 bases fitting TRBD1. V lost 7 bases to trimming and J lost 4 bases; unmatched junction nucleotides: 6. The germline V gene has CDR1 SQVTM and CDR2 ANQGSEA. This CDR3 contains 12 residues.

This sequence joins TRBV5-5 and TRBJ2-1; tentative D call: TRBD2 (5 bases). Per germline, CDR1 SGHKS and CDR2 YYEKEE (reference sequence). V was clipped by 5 bases and J by 6 bases, with 6 bases between them. The CDR3 runs 11 residues. The CDR3 DNA reads as TGTGCCAGCAGACGGGGCAATGAGCAGTTCTTC. Translating it yields CASRRGNEQFF.

A word on this clonotype: With a much larger clone just one base away, this may be a read error. This rearrangement joins TRBV11-2 to TRBJ2-1, with TRBD1 as a possible D gene (5 bases). Trimming shortened V by 2 bases and J by 7 bases, and 12 bases separated the two germline ends. The CDR3 contains 14 residues. Germline loops: CDR1 SGHAT, CDR2 FQNNGV. The CDR3 loop reads CASSLMEQENEQFF. The CDR3 DNA sequence: TGTGCCAGCAGCTTAATGGAACAGGAGAATGAGCAGTTCTTC. The variable domain in full, completed from reference TRBV11-2 and TRBJ2-1, reads EAGVAQSPRYKIIEKRQSVAFWCNPISGHATLYWYQQILGQGPKLLIQFQNNGVVDDSQLPKDRFSAERLKGVDSTLKIQPAKLEDSAVYLCASSLMEQENEQFFGPGTRLTVL.

The V call is TRBV5-1, the J call TRBJ2-7; TRBD1 matches at 10 bases. Germline values: CDR1 SGHRS, CDR2 YFSETQ. The CDR3 sequence is 17 residues long. V shed 4 bases and J 7 bases; nucleotides not matched to a gene: 17. CDR3 amino acids: CASSVALRGTGEDEQYF. The CDR3 region has the DNA TGCGCCAGCAGCGTCGCCCTTCGCGGGACAGGGGAGGATGAGCAGTACTTC.

As for this clonotype: One junction end disagrees with the germline gene, perhaps due to a read error. The gene calls are TRBV10-1 and TRBJ2-2, with D tentatively TRBD2 (6 bases). Germline V gene sequence: CDR1 WNHNN, CDR2 SYGVQD (reference sequence). This CDR3 has 16 amino acids. In DNA form, the CDR3 reads TGCGCCAGCAGTGAAATGGCTAGCTGGAGGGCCAGGGAGCTGTTTTTC. This gives the protein CASSEMASWRARELFF.

V is TRBV6-5 and J is TRBJ1-6; D remains unclear. The CDR3 is made up of 15 amino acids. CDR1 is MNHEY and CDR2 is SVGAGI in the germline V gene. Trimming took 3 bases from V and 9 from J, leaving 15 bases between them. Here the CDR3 DNA reads TGTGCCAGCAGTTATTTGCGGGAACTGAGTTCACCCCTCCACTTT. Residues: CASSYLRELSSPLHF.

Many counts were recorded for this clonotype. This rearrangement joins TRBV11-3 to TRBJ2-3; TRBD2 aligns across 9 bases. The CDR3 sequence is 16 residues long. Germline assignment: CDR1 SGHNT and CDR2 YENEEA. Losses at the gene ends were 5 bases for V and 0 bases for J; bases not matched to a gene: 6. The CDR3 loop reads CASSRASGISTDTQYF. The CDR3 nucleotides read TGTGCCAGCAGCCGTGCTAGCGGGATAAGCACAGATACGCAGTATTTT.

This clonotype is categorized as medium-sized. The chain recombines TRBV5-6 with TRBJ1-1, with 7 bases aligning to TRBD1. V dropped 0 bases and J dropped 4; count of bases not matched to a gene: 6. CDR3 length equals 15 residues. Germline lookup yields CDR1 SGHDT and CDR2 YYEEEE. CDR3 sequence reads: CASSLALDRATEAFF. DNA for the CDR3: TGTGCCAGCAGCTTGGCCTTAGACAGGGCCACTGAAGCTTTCTTT.

For this clonotype: One base away lies a much larger clone, so this may be a sequencing read error. This chain connects TRBV11-2 to TRBJ2-7, with D possibly TRBD2 on 6 matching bases. Per germline, CDR1 SGHAT and CDR2 FQNNGV. This CDR3 region has 14 residues. The CDR3 reads CGSSLGSSVYEQYF. The CDR3 nucleotides are TGTGGCAGCAGCTTAGGCTCTAGCGTCTACGAGCAGTACTTC.

This clonotype was recorded a few times. This chain links TRBV11-2 with TRBJ1-6; tentatively, D is TRBD1 (6 bases). Germline CDR1 SGHAT, CDR2 FQNNGV. The CDR3 loop spans 15 amino acids. Between the trimmed V and J ends, which lost 5 bases and 10 bases, there was a span of 18 bases. CDR3 bases: TGTGCCAGCAGCCGGACAGTAGGCCCTGGATCACCCCTCCACTTT. This codes for CASSRTVGPGSPLHF.

About this clonotype itself: Here the CDR3 omits its conserved ending phenylalanine or tryptophan, so a read error is the likely source. The chain uses TRBV28 and TRBJ1-1; D not resolved. With 5 bases removed from V and 7 bases from J, the gap between germline ends came to 14 bases. The CDR3 is 13 residues long. CDR1 is MDHEN, CDR2 SYDVKM, per germline. This CDR3 is CASSPPTVVEAFL. The CDR3 nucleotides read TGTGCCAGCAGTCCCCCCACGGTTGTTGAAGCTTTCTTA.